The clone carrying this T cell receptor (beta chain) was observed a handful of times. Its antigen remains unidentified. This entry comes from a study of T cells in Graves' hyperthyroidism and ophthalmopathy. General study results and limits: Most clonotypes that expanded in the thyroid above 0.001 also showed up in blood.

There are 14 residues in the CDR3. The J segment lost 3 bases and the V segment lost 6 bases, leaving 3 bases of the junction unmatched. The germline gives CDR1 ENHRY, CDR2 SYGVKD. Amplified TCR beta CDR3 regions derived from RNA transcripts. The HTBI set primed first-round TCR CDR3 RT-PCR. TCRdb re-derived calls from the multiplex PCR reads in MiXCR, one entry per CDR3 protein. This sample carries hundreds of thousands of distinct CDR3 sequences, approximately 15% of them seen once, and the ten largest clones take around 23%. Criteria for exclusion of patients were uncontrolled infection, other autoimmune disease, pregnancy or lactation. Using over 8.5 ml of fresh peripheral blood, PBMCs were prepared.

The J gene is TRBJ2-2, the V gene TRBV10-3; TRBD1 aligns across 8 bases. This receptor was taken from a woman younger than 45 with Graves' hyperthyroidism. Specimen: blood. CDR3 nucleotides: TGTGCCATCAGACAGGGGGAGGACACCGGGGAGCTGTTTTTT. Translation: CAIRQGEDTGELFF.